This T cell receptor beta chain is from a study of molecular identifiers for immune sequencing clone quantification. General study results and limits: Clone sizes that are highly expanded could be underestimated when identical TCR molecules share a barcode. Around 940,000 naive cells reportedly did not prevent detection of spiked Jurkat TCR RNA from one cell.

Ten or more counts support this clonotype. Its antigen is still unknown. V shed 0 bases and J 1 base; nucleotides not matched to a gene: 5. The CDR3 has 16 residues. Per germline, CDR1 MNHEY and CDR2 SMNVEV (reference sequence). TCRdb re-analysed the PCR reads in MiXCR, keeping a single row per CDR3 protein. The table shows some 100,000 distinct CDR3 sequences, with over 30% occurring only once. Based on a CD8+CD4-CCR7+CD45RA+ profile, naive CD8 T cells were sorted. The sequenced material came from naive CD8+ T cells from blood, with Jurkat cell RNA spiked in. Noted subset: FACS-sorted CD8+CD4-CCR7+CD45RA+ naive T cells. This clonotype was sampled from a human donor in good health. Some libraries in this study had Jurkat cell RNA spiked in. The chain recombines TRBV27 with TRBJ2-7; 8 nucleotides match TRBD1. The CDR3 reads CASSLSGQGWSYEQYF. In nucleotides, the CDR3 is TGTGCCAGCAGTTTATCAGGACAGGGATGGTCCTACGAGCAGTACTTC.